This T cell receptor (beta chain) stems from a study of T cells expressing NK-cell markers. On this clonotype itself: No antigen is known for it.

Germline CDR1 and CDR2: KGHDR and SFDVKD. The CDR3 sequence is 15 residues long. TCRdb processed the 5' RACE reads again and assigns one entry to each CDR3 protein, with no DNA. The ten top clones account for about 10%, within a sample of 300,000 to 500,000 distinct CDR3 sequences. General study results and limits: The study found dominant NKG2C+ clonotypes at roughly 1.0-7.0% of CD8+ T cells in several donors.

The source material was blood T cells: a sorted CD56 or NKG2C T cell subset, CD4+ or CD8+ T cells, or bulk PBMC T cells (not recorded which). The sequence came from a woman between 45 and 65 years old in good health. The rearrangement links TRBV24-1 to TRBJ2-1; the TRBD1 assignment by TCRdb is unverifiable without DNA. CDR3 amino acids: CATSARQGFINEQFF.